This T cell receptor (beta chain) was sequenced during a study of blood T cell repertoires in COVID-19. In the study overall: The United States, Italy and Spain provided the acute and convalescent COVID-19 samples.

Sequenced by immunoSEQ multiplex PCR; TCRdb stores in-frame clones only, minus some. The sample shows some 150,000 clones, approximately 83% of them seen only once. Participants were placed into cohorts based on the clinical history they reported. Two negative PCRs, clearance, or symptom resolution characterized the recovered Cohort 3 donors. The TCR was taken from a man over 45 who had recovered from COVID-19. The sequenced sample consisted of PBMCs or T cells enriched from blood (not recorded which).

The CDR3 loop reads CASSFGTGSYGYTF. Written as DNA, the CDR3 is TGTGCCAGCAGCTTCGGGACAGGGTCTTATGGCTACACCTTC. This chain uses TRBV11-2 with TRBJ1-2, with 9 positions matching TRBD1. V was clipped by 3 bases and J by 5 bases; unmatched bases: 4. Germline V gene data show CDR1 as SGHAT and CDR2 as FQNNGV. This CDR3 is 14 amino acids long.